A selection of T cell receptor beta chains follows, all from one sample in a study of T-cell reconstitution after alpha-beta-depleted transplantation in children. TCRdb re-analysed the PCR reads in MiXCR, keeping a single row per CDR3 protein. This sample has approximately 510,000 distinct CDR3 sequences, with approximately 20% found just once. The sequenced sample was PBMCs from the stem cell graft donor, obtained from the stem cell graft. These receptors were taken from a human donor who donated a stem cell graft to a child with acute lymphoblastic leukemia. The conserved cysteine and the conserved F or W are not part of the CDR3 here.

j_call v_call cdr3_aa
TRBJ2-7 TRBV4-1 ASSQEYPGLVLEQY
TRBJ2-2 TRBV24-1 ATSDFNGPTGGELF
TRBJ2-7 TRBV9 ASSVDNYEQY
TRBJ2-5 TRBV5-1 ASSGGLAGGQETQY
TRBJ1-2 TRBV25-1 ASSELGGTGGGYT
TRBJ1-1 TRBV5-1 ASSRESSTNTEAF
TRBJ2-1 TRBV7-9 ASSLAETGHNEQF
TRBJ2-6 TRBV6-2/TRBV6-3 ASSYPDRGIFGGANVLT
TRBJ2-7 TRBV29-1 SAATGRNSYEQY
TRBJ2-7 TRBV20-1 SATRTGGLKNEQY
TRBJ2-7 TRBV7-6 ASSFRSGSYEQY
TRBJ2-3 TRBV7-3 ASSSGTSGGTDTQY
TRBJ1-5 TRBV15 ATSRDLTGTGYQPQH
TRBJ2-7 TRBV6-5 ASSYSIGSEQY
TRBJ2-2 TRBV12-3/TRBV12-4 ASSLWTDTGELF
TRBJ2-7 TRBV6-5 ASSYGRAVEQY
TRBJ1-2 TRBV12-3/TRBV12-4 ASSFPAGYGYT
TRBJ1-1 TRBV13 ASSLSRTGGLNTEAF
TRBJ1-2 TRBV2 ASSEAAGQGAGDGYT
TRBJ1-1 TRBV27 ASTPGTGKMNTEAF
TRBJ2-7 TRBV20-1 SAITTRFLKAGALSYEQY
TRBJ1-1 TRBV7-9 ASRAQASNTEAF
TRBJ2-7 TRBV6-5 ATEFDRGSYEQY
TRBJ2-1 TRBV24-1 ATSDPGQGAGNEQF
TRBJ2-1 TRBV6-5 ASSYSGSPNEQF
TRBJ1-2 TRBV12-3/TRBV12-4 ASSPRGPQTNGYT
TRBJ1-6 TRBV7-9 ASSFGENSPLH
TRBJ2-7 TRBV5-1 ASSPKGGAYEQY
TRBJ2-7 TRBV10-3 AISEFMGGVGYEQY
TRBJ2-1 TRBV20-1 SARGDGSYNEQF
TRBJ1-1 TRBV5-1 ASSSRQGGWTEAF
TRBJ2-3 TRBV12-3/TRBV12-4 ASSLAGWGTDTQY
TRBJ2-4 TRBV5-1 ASSLADRGTGQGNIQY
TRBJ1-2 TRBV27 ASSSAPQGASGYT
TRBJ1-2 TRBV19 ASSDKRYT
TRBJ2-3 TRBV7-9 ASSPRGFSGADTQY
TRBJ1-2 TRBV12-3/TRBV12-4 ASSLPPQNYGYT
TRBJ1-1 TRBV5-1 ASSLHPNTEAF
TRBJ2-1 TRBV20-1 SARSQTSELYNEQF
TRBJ1-3 TRBV25-1 ASRGGAGGNTIY
TRBJ1-6 TRBV24-1 ATSHRLTLH
TRBJ1-1 TRBV20-1 SARGVEGRDTEAF
TRBJ1-1 TRBV28 ASTPRGQKGNTEAF
TRBJ2-1 TRBV4-1 ASSRFGYNEQF
TRBJ2-1 TRBV3-1 ASSQRLSSYNEQF
TRBJ2-3 TRBV2 ASSDLRGGTDTQY
TRBJ2-7 TRBV5-1 ASSRTGPFYEQY
TRBJ2-7 TRBV11-1 ASSLRSSGSSGELYEQY
TRBJ2-1 TRBV25-1 ASSEVLGDRGGNEQF
TRBJ1-3 TRBV9 ASATSSGNTIY
TRBJ1-5 TRBV12-3/TRBV12-4 ASSLSGAGSQPQH
TRBJ2-3 TRBV12-3/TRBV12-4 ASSSHSGQYTQY
TRBJ2-7 TRBV5-1 ASSLAGRMGDRYEQY
TRBJ2-3 TRBV6-1 ASSEAIGLSTDTQY
TRBJ1-2 TRBV15 ATSSRGGRAGNYGYT
TRBJ1-6 TRBV2 ASIRGSSYNSPLH
TRBJ1-5 TRBV20-1 SARDPGQRAKPQH
TRBJ2-5 TRBV9 ASSSGVSETQY
TRBJ2-1 TRBV6-1 ASSLSGSGNEQF
TRBJ1-1 TRBV28 ASSYRGGGTEAF